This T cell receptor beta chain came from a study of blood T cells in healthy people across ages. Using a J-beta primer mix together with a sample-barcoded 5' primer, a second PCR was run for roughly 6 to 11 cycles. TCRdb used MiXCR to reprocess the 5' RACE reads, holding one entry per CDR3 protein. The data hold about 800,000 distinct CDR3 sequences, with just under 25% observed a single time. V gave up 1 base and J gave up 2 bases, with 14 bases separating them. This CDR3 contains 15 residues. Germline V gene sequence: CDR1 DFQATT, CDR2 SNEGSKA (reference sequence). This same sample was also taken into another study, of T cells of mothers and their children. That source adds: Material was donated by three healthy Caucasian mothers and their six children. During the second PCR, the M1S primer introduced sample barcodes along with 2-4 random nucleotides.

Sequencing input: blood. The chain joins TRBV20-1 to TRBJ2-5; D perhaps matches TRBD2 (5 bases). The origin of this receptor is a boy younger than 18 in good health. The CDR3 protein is CSARVPLGLQETQYF. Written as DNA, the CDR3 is TGCAGTGCTAGAGTCCCCCTAGGACTTCAAGAGACCCAGTACTTC.